The sequence of this TCR beta chain was determined in a study of shared clonotypes between healthy human individuals. Findings of the study overall: Larger estimated richness was generally seen in naive subsets than in memory subsets.

In regard to this clone: Its antigen remains unknown. Other DNA sequences of this sample code for an identical CDR3.

Genomic DNA of each subset was evenly split across several immunoSEQ plates. Under the authors' procedure: Junction-only sequences without quality scores were provided by ImmunoSEQ, so filtering was different. The protocol was immunoSEQ multiplex PCR, while the TCRdb copy is restricted to in-frame clones and leaves out a portion. The V and J calls and the clone size are those of that table, but D and trimming were determined from the DNA. The data contain some 2,500,000 clones, less than 95% of them singletons. V shed 4 bases, J shed 4 bases, and the junction held 3 bases outside the gene matches. This CDR3 is 13 amino acids long. Germline V gives CDR1 LNHDA, CDR2 SQIVND (reference sequence).

The chain recombines TRBV19 with TRBJ2-7; 8 bases match TRBD1. Sequenced material: naive CD4+ T cells from PBMCs. The sample's subset: CD45RA+ positively selected. The clonotype comes from a man aged 18 to 30 in good health. Some clones in this sample may be carry-over from other donors' samples. CDR3: CASSTGQGYEQYF. CDR3 nucleotide sequence: TGTGCCAGTAGTACCGGACAGGGATACGAGCAGTACTTC.